This T cell receptor beta chain derives from a study of cytomegalovirus exposure and HLA in healthy donors. Across the study: Out of 150 million to 200 million T cells, an earlier analysis found fewer than 140 million unique TCR beta sequences in total. Points from the study as a whole: In presence/absence analyses, roughly uniform sequencing depth across donors was assumed. Researchers reported that a few CMV-associated chains were confirmed in vitro as CMV antigen-specific.

This clone was observed once. The target antigen is unknown. Nominally healthy donors were sampled, though unrecorded immune exposures were likely. Germline CDR1 is SQVTM and CDR2 is ANQGSEA. The CDR3 has 12 residues. V shed 5 bases and J shed 4 bases, with 12 bases lying between them. PCR used 60 Vbeta primers and 13 Jbeta primers. Some clones are missing from TCRdb's copy, which holds only in-frame ones; the method was immunoSEQ multiplex PCR. There are 210,000 or so clones in the sample; 80% to 90% occur only once, and 1% to 1.5% lies in the top ten. The receptor's source is a young man in good health and CMV-seronegative. The sample comprised PBMCs. The chain is built from TRBV29-1 and TRBJ2-7; perhaps TRBD1 as D (6 bases). This chain's CDR3 is CSVLTQGYEQYF. The CDR3 coding sequence is TGCAGCGTTTTAACGCAGGGGTACGAGCAGTACTTC.